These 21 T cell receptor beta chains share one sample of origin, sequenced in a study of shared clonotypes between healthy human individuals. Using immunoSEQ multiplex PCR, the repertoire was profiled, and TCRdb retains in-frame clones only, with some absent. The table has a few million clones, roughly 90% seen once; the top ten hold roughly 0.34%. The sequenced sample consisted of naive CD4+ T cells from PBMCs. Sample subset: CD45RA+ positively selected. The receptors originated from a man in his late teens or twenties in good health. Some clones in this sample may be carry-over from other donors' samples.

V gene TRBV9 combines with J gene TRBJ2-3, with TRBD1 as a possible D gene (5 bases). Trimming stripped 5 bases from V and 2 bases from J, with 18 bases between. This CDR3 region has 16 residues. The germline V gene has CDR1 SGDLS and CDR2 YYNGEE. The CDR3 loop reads CASSRKGVPTTDTQYF. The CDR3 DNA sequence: TGTGCCAGCAGTCGAAAAGGGGTCCCAACCACAGATACGCAGTATTTT.

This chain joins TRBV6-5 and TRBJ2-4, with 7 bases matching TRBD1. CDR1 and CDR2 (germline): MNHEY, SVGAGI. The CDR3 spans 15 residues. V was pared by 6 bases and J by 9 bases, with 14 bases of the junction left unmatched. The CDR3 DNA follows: TGTGCCAGCAGCCCTCCGAATAGGGGGCATGGCATTCAGTACTTC. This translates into CASSPPNRGHGIQYF.

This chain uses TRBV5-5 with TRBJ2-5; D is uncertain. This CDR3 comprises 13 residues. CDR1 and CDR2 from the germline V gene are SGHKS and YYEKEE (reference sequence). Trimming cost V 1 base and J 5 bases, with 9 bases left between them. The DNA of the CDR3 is TGTGCCAGCAGCTTGATCCCTACGGAGACCCAGTACTTC. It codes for CASSLIPTETQYF.

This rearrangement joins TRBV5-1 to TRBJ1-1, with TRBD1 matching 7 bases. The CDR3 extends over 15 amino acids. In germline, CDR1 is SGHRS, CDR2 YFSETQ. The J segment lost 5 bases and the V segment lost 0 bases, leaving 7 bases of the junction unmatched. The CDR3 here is CASSLDRGGGTEAFF. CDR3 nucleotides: TGCGCCAGCAGCTTGGACAGGGGCGGAGGAACTGAAGCTTTCTTT. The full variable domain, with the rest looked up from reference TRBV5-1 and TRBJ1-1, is KAGVTQTPRYLIKTRGQQVTLSCSPISGHRSVSWYQQTPGQGLQFLFEYFSETQRNKGNFPGRFSGRQFSNSRSEMNVSTLELGDSALYLCASSLDRGGGTEAFFGQGTRLTVV.

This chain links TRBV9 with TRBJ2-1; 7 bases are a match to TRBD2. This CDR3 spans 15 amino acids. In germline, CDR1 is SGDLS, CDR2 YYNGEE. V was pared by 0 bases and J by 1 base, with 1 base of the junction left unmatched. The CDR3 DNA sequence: TGTGCCAGCAGCGTAGGACTAGCATCCTACAATGAGCAGTTCTTC. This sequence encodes CASSVGLASYNEQFF.

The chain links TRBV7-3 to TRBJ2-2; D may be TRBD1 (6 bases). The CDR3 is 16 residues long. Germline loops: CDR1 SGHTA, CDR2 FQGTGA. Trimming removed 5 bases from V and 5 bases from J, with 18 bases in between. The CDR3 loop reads CASSLVGGSRTGELFF. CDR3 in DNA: TGTGCCAGCAGCCTCGTAGGGGGATCACGGACCGGGGAGCTGTTTTTT.

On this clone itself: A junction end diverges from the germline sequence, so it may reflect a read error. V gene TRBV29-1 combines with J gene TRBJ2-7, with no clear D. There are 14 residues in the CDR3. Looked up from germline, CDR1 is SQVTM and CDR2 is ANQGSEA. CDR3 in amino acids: CSVEENALSYEQYF. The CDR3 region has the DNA TGCAGCGTAGAAGAAAATGCCCTCTCCTACGAGCAGTACTTC.

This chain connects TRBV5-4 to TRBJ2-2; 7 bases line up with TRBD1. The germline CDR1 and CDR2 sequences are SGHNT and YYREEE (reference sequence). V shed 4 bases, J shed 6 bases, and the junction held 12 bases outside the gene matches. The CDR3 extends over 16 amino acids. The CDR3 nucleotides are TGTGCCAGCAGCCCGGTCAGGGGGAGTGGTCCCGGGGAGCTGTTTTTT. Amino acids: CASSPVRGSGPGELFF.

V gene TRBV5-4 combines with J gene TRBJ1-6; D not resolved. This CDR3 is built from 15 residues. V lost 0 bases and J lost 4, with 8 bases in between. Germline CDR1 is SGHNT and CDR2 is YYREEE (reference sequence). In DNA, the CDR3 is TGTGCCAGCAGCTTGGCCCGCGGATATAATTCACCCCTCCACTTT. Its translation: CASSLARGYNSPLHF.

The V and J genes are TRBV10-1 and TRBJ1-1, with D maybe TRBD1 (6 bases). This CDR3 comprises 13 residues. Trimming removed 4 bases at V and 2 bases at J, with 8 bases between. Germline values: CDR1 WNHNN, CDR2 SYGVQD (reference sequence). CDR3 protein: CASSGQVNTEAFF. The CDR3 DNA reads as TGCGCCAGCAGTGGACAGGTCAACACTGAAGCTTTCTTT.

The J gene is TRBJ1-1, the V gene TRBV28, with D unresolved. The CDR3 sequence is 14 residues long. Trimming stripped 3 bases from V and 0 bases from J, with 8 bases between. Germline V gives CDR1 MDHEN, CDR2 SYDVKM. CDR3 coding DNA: TGTGCCAGCAGTTTCAGGACGGTGAACACTGAAGCTTTCTTT. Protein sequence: CASSFRTVNTEAFF.

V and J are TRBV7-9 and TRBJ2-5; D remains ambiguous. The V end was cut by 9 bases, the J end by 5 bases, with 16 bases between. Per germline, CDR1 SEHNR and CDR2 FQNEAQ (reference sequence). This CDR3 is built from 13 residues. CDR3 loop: CASTRALGETQYF. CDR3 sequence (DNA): TGTGCCAGTACCCGTGCGCTCGGGGAGACCCAGTACTTC.

The CDR3 DNA reads TGTGCCAGCAGTGAGAGGGAGCGGGAGTCCCTTCGGGAGCAGTACTTC. Translation: CASSERERESLREQYF. V is TRBV6-1 and J is TRBJ2-7; 8 bases match TRBD2. This CDR3 has 16 residues. Germline V CDR1 and CDR2: MNHNS, SASEGT. V lost 3 bases and J lost 7; bases outside the gene matches: 14.

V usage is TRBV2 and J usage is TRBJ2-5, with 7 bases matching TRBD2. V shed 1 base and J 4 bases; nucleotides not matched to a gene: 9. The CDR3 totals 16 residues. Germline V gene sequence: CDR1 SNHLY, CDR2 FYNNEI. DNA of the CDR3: TGTGCCAGCAGTGAAGTAAAGACTAGCCCTGGAGAGACCCAGTACTTC. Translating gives CASSEVKTSPGETQYF. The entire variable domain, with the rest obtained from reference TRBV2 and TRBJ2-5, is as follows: EPEVTQTPSHQVTQMGQEVILRCVPISNHLYFYWYRQILGQKVEFLVSFYNNEISEKSEIFDDQFSVERPDGSNFTLKIRSTKLEDSAMYFCASSEVKTSPGETQYFGPGTRLLVL.

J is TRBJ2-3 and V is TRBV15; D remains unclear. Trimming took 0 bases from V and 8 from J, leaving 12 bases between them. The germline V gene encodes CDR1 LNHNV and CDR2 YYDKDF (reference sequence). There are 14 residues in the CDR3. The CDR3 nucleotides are TGTGCCACCAGCAGAGATCTTGGCTACCTTACGCAGTATTTT. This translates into CATSRDLGYLTQYF.

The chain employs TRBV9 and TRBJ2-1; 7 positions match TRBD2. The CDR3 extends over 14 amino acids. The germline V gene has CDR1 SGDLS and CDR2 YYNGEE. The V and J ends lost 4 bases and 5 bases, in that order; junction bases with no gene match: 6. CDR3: CASSPTGTNNEQFF. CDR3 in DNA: TGTGCCAGCAGCCCCACCGGGACTAACAATGAGCAGTTCTTC. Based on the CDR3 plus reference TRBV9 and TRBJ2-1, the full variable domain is DSGVTQTPKHLITATGQRVTLRCSPRSGDLSVYWYQQSLDQGLQFLIQYYNGEERAKGNILERFSAQQFPDLHSELNLSSLELGDSALYFCASSPTGTNNEQFFGPGTRLTVL.

The DNA for the CDR3 is TGTGCCAGCAGCGGCCATTCGGGACAGGTCTACAATGAGCAGTTCTTC. Amino acid sequence: CASSGHSGQVYNEQFF. This chain connects TRBV5-6 to TRBJ2-1; 8 bases are a match to TRBD1. V lost 4 bases, J lost 3 bases, and 9 bases stayed unmatched. Germline V gives CDR1 SGHDT, CDR2 YYEEEE. There are 16 residues in the CDR3.

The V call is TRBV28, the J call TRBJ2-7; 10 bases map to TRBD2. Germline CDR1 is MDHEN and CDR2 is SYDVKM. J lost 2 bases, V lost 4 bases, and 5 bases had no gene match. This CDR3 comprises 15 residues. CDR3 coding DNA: TGTGCCAGCAGTTCGAGCGGGAGGGTCCCCTACGAGCAGTACTTC. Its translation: CASSSSGRVPYEQYF.

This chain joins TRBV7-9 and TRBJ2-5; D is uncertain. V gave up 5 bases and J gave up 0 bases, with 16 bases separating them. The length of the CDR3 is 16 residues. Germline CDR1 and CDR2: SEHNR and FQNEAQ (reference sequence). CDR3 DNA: TGTGCCAGCAGCCCTACTTACGGGCGTAACCAAGAGACCCAGTACTTC. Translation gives CASSPTYGRNQETQYF.

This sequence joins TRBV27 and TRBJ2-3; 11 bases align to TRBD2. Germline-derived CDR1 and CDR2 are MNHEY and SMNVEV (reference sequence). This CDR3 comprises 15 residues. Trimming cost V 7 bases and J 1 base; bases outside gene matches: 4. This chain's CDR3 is CASILLAGGTDTQYF. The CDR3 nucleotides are TGTGCCAGCATCTTACTAGCGGGAGGCACAGATACGCAGTATTTT.

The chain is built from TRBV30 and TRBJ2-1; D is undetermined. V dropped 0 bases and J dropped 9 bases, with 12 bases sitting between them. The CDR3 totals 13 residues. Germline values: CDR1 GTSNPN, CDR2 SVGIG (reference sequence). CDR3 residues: CAWSVKATSEQFF. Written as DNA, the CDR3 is TGTGCCTGGAGTGTAAAGGCCACCAGTGAGCAGTTCTTC.